The clone carrying this T cell receptor (beta chain) was observed a few times. It was CD45RO-negative cells, positively selected for CCR7, that made up naive CD8 cells, with terminally differentiated effector memory CD45RA+ cells excluded. Profiled with immunoSEQ multiplex PCR; TCRdb holds only in-frame clones, not every one. Altogether about 2.1 million clones are present, just over 90% being singletons, with the ten largest covering less than 2%. The data stem from a study of shared clonotypes between healthy human individuals. Looked up from germline, CDR1 is KGHSH and CDR2 is LQKENI. The CDR3 extends over 15 amino acids. With 3 bases clipped from V and 8 bases from J, the junction kept 9 bases outside the gene matches.

The sequence was obtained from a man younger than 35 in good health. Some clones in this sample may be carry-over from other donors' samples. The sequenced sample consisted of naive CD8+ T cells from PBMCs. The chain combines TRBV18 with TRBJ1-4, with 7 bases identical to TRBD1. CDR3 sequence (DNA): TGTGCCAGCTCACCCCAGGGGGGTGAGCAGGAAAAACTGTTTTTT. It yields the protein CASSPQGGEQEKLFF.